These T cell receptor beta chains were read from a single sample in a study of cytomegalovirus exposure and HLA in healthy donors. Method: immunoSEQ multiplex PCR; TCRdb's copy keeps in-frame clones and lacks some. Of some 150,000 clones listed, about four fifths are singletons. The source material was PBMCs. Source of these receptors: a man in his thirties or forties in good health and CMV-seronegative. Both conserved end residues are part of each CDR3. The D gene is left open where the match is weak. Rows give clone size only sometimes, using once, few, many, or a class for an expanded clone.

clone size	D gene	V gene	J gene	CDR3 protein	CDR3 DNA
NA	NA	TRBV30	TRBJ2-1	CAWSVRGLHNEQFF	TGTGCCTGGAGCGTTAGGGGGTTACATAATGAGCAGTTCTTC
once	NA	TRBV7-4	TRBJ1-1	CASSLPVGGTEAFF	TGTGCCAGCAGCTTACCGGTCGGGGGTACTGAAGCTTTCTTT
NA	NA	TRBV19	TRBJ2-1	CASAGGDEQFF	TGTGCCAGTGCCGGCGGGGATGAGCAGTTCTTC
NA	TRBD1	TRBV7-9	TRBJ1-6	CASSLPGTGKTSPLHF	TGTGCCAGCAGCCTCCCCGGGACAGGGAAGACTTCACCCCTCCACTTT
NA	NA	TRBV5-1	TRBJ2-1	CASSAGRNNEQFF	TGCGCCAGCAGCGCGGGACGCAACAATGAGCAGTTCTTC
NA	TRBD1	TRBV27	TRBJ1-2	CASSPQGSNYGYTF	TGTGCCAGCAGTCCACAGGGGTCAAACTATGGCTACACCTTC
once	NA	TRBV9	TRBJ1-2	CASSVAGQLNYGYTF	TGTGCCAGCAGCGTAGCCGGACAGCTTAACTATGGCTACACCTTC
NA	NA	TRBV28	TRBJ2-5	CASSLPRGIQETQYF	TGTGCCAGCAGTCTTCCGAGGGGGATACAAGAGACCCAGTACTTC
once	NA	TRBV19	TRBJ2-1	CASTPRRVPWGEQFF	TGTGCCAGCACGCCGCGGCGGGTTCCGTGGGGTGAGCAGTTCTTC
NA	NA	TRBV7-2	TRBJ1-5	CASSFAGGANQPQHF	TGTGCCAGCAGCTTTGCGGGGGGAGCCAATCAGCCCCAGCATTTT
few	TRBD1	TRBV9	TRBJ1-3	CASSRTGSGNTIYF	TGTGCCAGCAGCAGGACAGGCTCTGGAAACACCATATATTTT
few	TRBD1	TRBV7-2	TRBJ2-7	CASSLPGQGFHEQYF	TGTGCCAGCAGCCTACCGGGACAGGGGTTCCACGAGCAGTACTTC
few	NA	TRBV11-2	TRBJ1-1	CASFQGGKTEAFF	TGTGCCAGCTTTCAAGGCGGCAAAACTGAAGCTTTCTTT
NA	NA	TRBV2	TRBJ2-2	CASSEVQVSNTGELFF	TGTGCCAGCAGTGAAGTACAGGTTTCGAACACCGGGGAGCTGTTTTTT
NA	NA	TRBV12-5	TRBJ1-2	CAIDVQFYGYTF	TGTGCTATAGACGTACAGTTCTATGGCTACACCTTC
NA	TRBD2	TRBV6-5	TRBJ2-7	CASSWRAGEQYF	TGTGCCAGCAGTTGGCGAGCGGGGGAGCAGTACTTC
NA	TRBD1	TRBV2	TRBJ1-2	CASNQGARQPWHGYTF	TGTGCCAGCAACCAGGGGGCCCGCCAGCCTTGGCATGGCTACACCTTC
once	NA	TRBV10-1	TRBJ1-1	CASSPGSTEAFF	TGCGCCAGCAGTCCGGGATCCACTGAAGCTTTCTTT
few	NA	TRBV27	TRBJ1-5	CASSFQNQPQHF	TGTGCCAGCAGTTTCCAGAATCAGCCCCAGCATTTT
once	TRBD2	TRBV25-1	TRBJ2-7	CASSDSPRPLAGSYEQYF	TGTGCCAGCAGTGATTCCCCACGGCCACTAGCGGGTTCCTACGAGCAGTACTTC
few	NA	TRBV7-9	TRBJ2-5	CASSPTGGETQYF	TGTGCCAGCAGCCCCACCGGAGGAGAGACCCAGTACTTC
NA	NA	TRBV25-1	TRBJ1-2	CASSELGRGSYGYTF	TGTGCCAGCAGTGAATTAGGGAGGGGGAGCTATGGCTACACCTTC
NA	TRBD1	TRBV5-4	TRBJ1-4	CASSLRDRATGNEKLFF	TGTGCCAGCAGCTTACGAGACAGGGCGACGGGTAATGAAAAACTGTTTTTT
few	NA	TRBV5-4	TRBJ2-7	CASSLAGGPKGEQYF	TGTGCCAGCAGCTTGGCGGGGGGCCCCAAGGGCGAGCAGTACTTC
NA	NA	TRBV2	TRBJ1-6	CASSLKSPPNSPLHF	TGTGCCAGCAGTCTTAAGAGCCCCCCGAATTCACCCCTCCACTTT
NA	TRBD2	TRBV5-1	TRBJ2-2	CASSGGLAGEWELFF	TGCGCCAGCAGCGGGGGACTAGCGGGAGAGTGGGAGCTGTTTTTT
NA	NA	TRBV27	TRBJ1-2	CASFGGGVGYGYTF	TGTGCCAGCTTTGGGGGGGGCGTCGGCTATGGCTACACCTTC
NA	NA	TRBV6-4	TRBJ1-3	CASSQDTASGNTIYF	TGTGCCAGCAGTCAAGACACCGCCTCTGGAAACACCATATATTTT
NA	TRBD1	TRBV7-3	TRBJ2-6	CASSPVGQGRGANVLTF	TGTGCCAGCAGCCCGGTCGGACAGGGACGCGGGGCCAACGTCCTGACTTTC
few	TRBD2	TRBV9	TRBJ2-7	CASSVDPLAGVQFEQYF	TGTGCCAGCAGCGTAGACCCCTTGGCGGGAGTACAGTTCGAGCAGTACTTC
once	NA	TRBV5-1	TRBJ2-7	CASSLETYSYEQYF	TGCGCCAGCAGCTTGGAGACTTATTCCTACGAGCAGTACTTC
NA	NA	TRBV7-9	TRBJ1-2	CASSLIQVNYGYTF	TGTGCCAGCAGTTTAATTCAGGTTAACTATGGCTACACCTTC
NA	TRBD1	TRBV27	TRBJ1-2	CASRPGQGLLNGYTF	TGTGCCAGCAGGCCGGGACAGGGGTTGCTTAATGGCTACACCTTC
NA	NA	TRBV6-1	TRBJ2-7	CASTESPGQFSYEQYF	TGTGCCAGCACTGAATCCCCCGGACAGTTCTCCTACGAGCAGTACTTC
NA	TRBD2	TRBV10-1	TRBJ2-3	CASSEASGAPPDTQYF	TGCGCCAGCAGTGAGGCTAGCGGCGCCCCCCCAGATACGCAGTATTTT
NA	NA	TRBV9	TRBJ1-5	CASSEEGLGNQPQHF	TGTGCCAGCAGCGAGGAGGGTCTGGGCAATCAGCCCCAGCATTTT